A single sample is the source of the 27 T cell receptor beta chains below, sequenced in a study of shared clonotypes between healthy human individuals. Method: immunoSEQ multiplex PCR; TCRdb's copy keeps in-frame clones and lacks some. The sample has some 2.3 million clones, 90% to 95% seen once. Source material: naive CD4+ T cells from PBMCs. Indicated subset: CD45RA+ positively selected. Receptors were obtained from a man aged 18 to 29 in good health. Some clones in this sample may be carry-over from other donors' samples.

V is TRBV7-3 and J is TRBJ2-3, with 8 bases that match TRBD1. Trimming took 5 bases from V and 4 from J; bases not matched to a gene: 2. CDR3 size: 13 residues. Looked up from germline, CDR1 is SGHTA and CDR2 is FQGTGA. The CDR3 DNA reads as TGTGCCAGCAGCATGACAGGGGCAGATACGCAGTATTTT. It specifies CASSMTGADTQYF. The entire variable domain, with the rest obtained from reference TRBV7-3 and TRBJ2-3, is as follows: GAGVSQTPSNKVTEKGKYVELRCDPISGHTALYWYRQSLGQGPEFLIYFQGTGAADDSGLPNDRFFAVRPEGSVSTLKIQRTERGDSAVYLCASSMTGADTQYFGPGTRLTVL.

Regarding this clone: The sample holds other DNA sequences that translate to the same CDR3. The gene calls are TRBV28 and TRBJ2-7; D is perhaps TRBD1 (5 bases). V was cut by 5 bases and J by 4 bases, with 9 bases left in between. The CDR3 length is 12 residues. The germline gives CDR1 MDHEN, CDR2 SYDVKM. CDR3 amino acids: CASSTTVYEQYF. The DNA for the CDR3 is TGTGCCAGCAGTACGACAGTTTACGAGCAGTACTTC.

With respect to this clone: This sample also contains other DNA sequences that code for the same CDR3. The chain links TRBV6-5 to TRBJ2-7; no clear D. Trimming shortened V by 2 bases and J by 3 bases, and 11 bases separated the two germline ends. The CDR3 loop spans 14 amino acids. Germline V lookup: CDR1 MNHEY, CDR2 SVGAGI. CDR3 sequence (DNA): TGTGCCAGCAGTTACAGTCGGCAGAGCTACGAGCAGTACTTC. Its translation: CASSYSRQSYEQYF.

Points on this clone: The sample holds other DNA sequences that translate to the same CDR3. The chain couples TRBV27 to TRBJ2-3, with D tentatively TRBD1 (5 bases). This CDR3 has 14 residues. CDR1 MNHEY and CDR2 SMNVEV come from the germline V gene (reference sequence). The germline V and J ends were trimmed by 4 bases and 0 bases, with 8 bases remaining between them. CDR3 in DNA: TGTGCCAGCAGTTCTCAGGGTAGCACAGATACGCAGTATTTT. Translating gives CASSSQGSTDTQYF.

The sample holds one count of this clone. The chain carries TRBV7-9 and TRBJ1-2; TRBD1 agrees at 7 bases. The CDR3 covers 16 residues. Germline V gene data show CDR1 as SEHNR and CDR2 as FQNEAQ (reference sequence). V shed 5 bases and J 2 bases; nucleotides not matched to a gene: 11. CDR3 sequence reads: CASSDRGQAWNYGYTF. CDR3 DNA sequence: TGTGCCAGCAGCGACCGTGGACAGGCTTGGAACTATGGCTACACCTTC. Using reference TRBV7-9 and TRBJ1-2 for the parts outside the CDR3, the full variable domain is DTGVSQNPRHKITKRGQNVTFRCDPISEHNRLYWYRQTLGQGPEFLTYFQNEAQLEKSRLLSDRFSAERPKGSFSTLEIQRTEQGDSAMYLCASSDRGQAWNYGYTFGSGTRLTVV.

A single count supports this clone. The same CDR3 also results from other DNA sequences found in this sample. The rearrangement links TRBV29-1 to TRBJ2-7; tentatively, D is TRBD1 (5 bases). Trimming cost V 6 bases and J 0 bases, with 9 bases left between them. The CDR3 covers 12 residues. Germline lookup yields CDR1 SQVTM and CDR2 ANQGSEA. The CDR3 bases are TGCAGCGTAAGACAGAGCTCCTACGAGCAGTACTTC. Amino acids: CSVRQSSYEQYF.

The chain is built from TRBV2 and TRBJ2-3; no reliable D call. Trimming pared 4 bases from V and 3 bases from J, leaving 14 bases between. The CDR3 is 15 residues long. Germline lookup yields CDR1 SNHLY and CDR2 FYNNEI. The CDR3 region is CASSGPASGTDTQYF. The CDR3 nucleotides are TGTGCCAGCAGTGGACCCGCTTCGGGTACAGATACGCAGTATTTT.

The V gene is TRBV9, the J gene TRBJ2-5, with no clear D. The germline V gene has CDR1 SGDLS and CDR2 YYNGEE. V lost 0 bases and J 5 bases, leaving 14 bases between the germline ends. The CDR3 extends over 15 amino acids. The CDR3 DNA reads as TGTGCCAGCAGCGTAGGGGTAGGGTTGGAGGAGACCCAGTACTTC. Amino acids: CASSVGVGLEETQYF. The full variable domain, completed using reference TRBV9 and TRBJ2-5, is DSGVTQTPKHLITATGQRVTLRCSPRSGDLSVYWYQQSLDQGLQFLIQYYNGEERAKGNILERFSAQQFPDLHSELNLSSLELGDSALYFCASSVGVGLEETQYFGPGTRLLVL.

V and J are TRBV28 and TRBJ1-5; a weak D match, TRBD1 (5 bases). The CDR3 is 15 residues long. Per germline, CDR1 MDHEN and CDR2 SYDVKM. The ends were cut back, 2 bases at V and 5 bases at J, with 13 bases in the middle. The CDR3 loop is CASSLGAAPHQPQHF. Here the CDR3 DNA reads TGTGCCAGCAGTTTAGGGGCTGCCCCACATCAGCCCCAGCATTTT.

The V gene is TRBV15, the J gene TRBJ2-3, with TRBD1 matching 8 bases. Germline CDR1 reads LNHNV; CDR2 reads YYDKDF (reference sequence). CDR3 length: 14 residues. V trimming: 3 bases; J trimming: 3 bases; junction bases outside the gene matches: 2. This chain's CDR3 is CATSSGQGTDTQYF. The CDR3 region has the DNA TGTGCCACCAGCAGCGGACAGGGAACAGATACGCAGTATTTT.

The gene calls are TRBV15 and TRBJ2-2; D is undetermined. Germline V gene sequence: CDR1 LNHNV, CDR2 YYDKDF (reference sequence). The CDR3 runs to 15 residues. The germline V and J ends were trimmed by 6 bases and 2 bases, with 13 bases remaining between them. This chain's CDR3 is CATRAPGRNTGELFF. The CDR3 DNA reads as TGTGCCACCAGGGCCCCGGGCCGAAACACCGGGGAGCTGTTTTTT.

V is TRBV20-1 and J is TRBJ1-2; D unresolved. The V end lost 4 bases, the J end lost 7 bases, and 10 bases lay between the germline ends. The CDR3 loop spans 11 amino acids. In germline, CDR1 is DFQATT, CDR2 SNEGSKA (reference sequence). The CDR3 DNA follows: TGCAGTGCTAAGGACGGACTTGGCTACACCTTC. Translated: CSAKDGLGYTF.

This chain connects TRBV5-1 to TRBJ2-5; possibly TRBD1 or TRBD2 for D (5 bases each). The germline V gene has CDR1 SGHRS and CDR2 YFSETQ. The CDR3 has 13 amino acids. V was clipped by 3 bases and J by 5 bases, with 11 bases between them. CDR3 sequence (DNA): TGCGCCAGCAGCTCTAGAGGGGAGGAGACCCAGTACTTC. Its protein product is CASSSRGEETQYF.

The CDR3 here is CASSGSGASLAKNIQYF. The CDR3 DNA reads TGTGCCAGCAGTGGGAGCGGCGCGAGTTTAGCCAAAAACATTCAGTACTTC. The rearrangement links TRBV6-1 to TRBJ2-4; tentatively, D is TRBD2 (5 bases). With 4 bases removed from V and 0 bases from J, the gap between germline ends came to 16 bases. Germline loops: CDR1 MNHNS, CDR2 SASEGT. This CDR3 is built from 17 residues.

To note about this clone: This specimen includes other DNA sequences encoding the same CDR3. This chain links TRBV19 with TRBJ2-1; 14 bases agree with TRBD2. This CDR3 contains 15 residues. The junction had 5 bases not matched to a gene; V was cut back by 6 bases and J by 7 bases. Germline V gene lookup returns CDR1 LNHDA and CDR2 SQIVND (reference sequence). In DNA, the CDR3 is TGTGCCAGTAGAGGACTAGCGGGAGGAGAGAATGAGCAGTTCTTC. It yields the protein CASRGLAGGENEQFF. Using reference TRBV19 and TRBJ2-1 for the parts outside the CDR3, the full variable domain is DGGITQSPKYLFRKEGQNVTLSCEQNLNHDAMYWYRQDPGQGLRLIYYSQIVNDFQKGDIAEGYSVSREKKESFPLTVTSAQKNPTAFYLCASRGLAGGENEQFFGPGTRLTVL.

Here the CDR3 DNA reads TGTGCCAGCTCACCCGGGCAGACCTACGGAGAGCAGTACTTC. Protein product: CASSPGQTYGEQYF. The V gene is TRBV18, the J gene TRBJ2-7; unclear D gene. This CDR3 contains 14 residues. With 3 bases removed from V and 7 bases from J, the gap between germline ends came to 16 bases. CDR1 and CDR2 from the germline V gene are KGHSH and LQKENI. Full variable domain (missing parts from reference TRBV18 and TRBJ2-7): NAGVMQNPRHLVRRRGQEARLRCSPMKGHSHVYWYRQLPEEGLKFMVYLQKENIIDESGMPKERFSAEFPKEGPSILRIQQVVRGDSAAYFCASSPGQTYGEQYFGPGTRLTVT.

The chain has TRBV5-5 and TRBJ2-2; no firm D call. This CDR3 is 13 amino acids long. Germline V gene sequence: CDR1 SGHKS, CDR2 YYEKEE (reference sequence). V was cut by 3 bases and J by 4 bases, with 7 bases left in between. CDR3 loop: CASSSSVTGELFF. CDR3 sequence (DNA): TGTGCCAGCAGCTCAAGCGTCACCGGGGAGCTGTTTTTT.

The J gene is TRBJ2-1, the V gene TRBV6-5, with a possible D match to TRBD2 (5 bases). The germline V gene encodes CDR1 MNHEY and CDR2 SVGAGI. The V gene lost 2 bases and the J gene lost 0 bases, with 11 bases spanning the gap. The CDR3 spans 16 residues. CDR3 in amino acids: CASSYRSTSSYNEQFF. DNA for the CDR3: TGTGCCAGCAGTTACCGAAGCACTAGCTCCTACAATGAGCAGTTCTTC.

This chain uses TRBV6-6 with TRBJ1-1; unclear D gene. The CDR3 covers 12 residues. Trimming removed 6 bases from V and 3 bases from J, with 8 bases in between. Germline assignment: CDR1 MNHNY and CDR2 SVGAGI (reference sequence). The CDR3 DNA reads TGTGCCAGCAGGCTCATCCACACTGAAGCTTTCTTT. Translation: CASRLIHTEAFF.

The V call is TRBV4-1, the J call TRBJ1-4; no clear D. The V end was cut by 0 bases, the J end by 14 bases, with 16 bases between. The CDR3 runs to 14 residues. Germline V gene data show CDR1 as MGHRA and CDR2 as YSYEKL. The CDR3: CASSQEAQTPLLFF. CDR3 nucleotides: TGCGCCAGCAGCCAAGAAGCACAGACCCCATTGCTGTTTTTT.

CDR3 residues: CAWSVPPHRADQPQHF. DNA of the CDR3: TGTGCCTGGAGTGTACCCCCCCACAGGGCGGATCAGCCCCAGCATTTT. V and J are TRBV30 and TRBJ1-5; possible D gene TRBD1, 6 bases. V was shortened by 0 bases and J by 5 bases, with 17 bases between the two germline ends. The CDR3 extends over 16 amino acids. Germline assignment: CDR1 GTSNPN and CDR2 SVGIG (reference sequence).

The V gene is TRBV18, the J gene TRBJ2-7; 10 positions agree with TRBD1. The V gene's germline CDR1 is KGHSH and CDR2 LQKENI. With 2 bases clipped from V and 5 bases from J, the junction kept 9 bases outside the gene matches. This CDR3 contains 16 residues. CDR3 nucleotides: TGTGCCAGCTCACCAAGGGTCTCCGGGACAGGGGACGAGCAGTACTTC. It is translated as CASSPRVSGTGDEQYF. The entire variable domain, with the rest obtained from reference TRBV18 and TRBJ2-7, is as follows: NAGVMQNPRHLVRRRGQEARLRCSPMKGHSHVYWYRQLPEEGLKFMVYLQKENIIDESGMPKERFSAEFPKEGPSILRIQQVVRGDSAAYFCASSPRVSGTGDEQYFGPGTRLTVT.

A remark on this clone: At one boundary the junction diverges from the germline segment, which might be a read error. The chain recombines TRBV6-5 with TRBJ1-1; D call uncertain. This CDR3 has 12 amino acids. The germline V gene has CDR1 MNHEY and CDR2 SVGAGI. The DNA for the CDR3 is TGTGCCAGCACCCTCGGCCGGAGTGAGCTCTGCTTT. It is translated as CASTLGRSELCF.

Note on this clone: This CDR3 is also generated by other DNA sequences in the sample. V usage is TRBV5-1 and J usage is TRBJ1-3; D is unresolved. V lost 2 bases, J lost 4 bases, and 10 bases lay in between. The germline CDR1 and CDR2 sequences are SGHRS and YFSETQ. The CDR3 extends over 14 amino acids. The CDR3 is CASSLPDSGNTIYF. The CDR3 nucleotides read TGCGCCAGCAGCTTACCAGACTCAGGAAACACCATATATTTT.

The chain has TRBV4-3 and TRBJ2-1; possible D gene TRBD2, 6 bases. The CDR3 totals 15 residues. The germline gives CDR1 LGHNA, CDR2 YSLEER. Trimming stripped 0 bases from V and 5 bases from J, with 11 bases between. The CDR3 loop is CASSQDRRGDNEQFF. CDR3 bases: TGCGCCAGCAGCCAAGATCGACGCGGGGACAATGAGCAGTTCTTC.

V and J are TRBV10-1 and TRBJ1-1; a weak D match, TRBD1 (6 bases). V was shortened by 0 bases and J by 4 bases, with 9 bases between the two germline ends. Germline V gives CDR1 WNHNN, CDR2 SYGVQD (reference sequence). The CDR3 loop spans 14 amino acids. As DNA, the CDR3 is TGCGCCAGCAGTGAGTCCCAGGGGATCACTGAAGCTTTCTTT. Its translation: CASSESQGITEAFF.

The rearrangement uses TRBV2 and TRBJ1-2; TRBD1 agrees at 8 bases. Germline V lookup: CDR1 SNHLY, CDR2 FYNNEI. V lost 6 bases to trimming and J lost 4 bases; unmatched junction nucleotides: 10. CDR3 length: 15 residues. The CDR3 region is CASSRIGQGSYGYTF. CDR3 nucleotides: TGTGCCAGCAGCCGAATCGGACAGGGTAGCTATGGCTACACCTTC.